This is a list of T cell receptor beta chains from one sample in a study of blood T cell repertoires in COVID-19. Clones were read by immunoSEQ multiplex PCR, and TCRdb kept only the in-frame ones, dropping some. The sample has under 250,000 clones, around 81% seen once. Sequencing used peripheral blood. These receptors all stem from a man between 50 and 59 years old with active or convalescent COVID-19. Both conserved end residues are part of each CDR3. The D gene is left open where the match is weak. Clone size is given for some rows only: seen once, a few or many times, or a class if the clone is expanded.

clone_size,cdr3_length,v_call,d_call,j_call,cdr3_aa,cdr3_nt
NA,14,TRBV27,TRBD1,TRBJ1-5,CASSWTGGNQPQHF,TGTGCCAGCAGTTGGACAGGGGGCAATCAGCCCCAGCATTTT
few,13,TRBV29-1,TRBD1,TRBJ1-1,CSVGTALNTEAFF,TGCAGCGTAGGGACAGCTTTGAACACTGAAGCTTTCTTT
NA,15,TRBV7-9,NA,TRBJ2-3,CASSLAGASTDTQYF,TGTGCCAGCAGCTTAGCGGGAGCTAGCACAGATACGCAGTATTTT
few,13,TRBV10-1,TRBD1,TRBJ1-2,CASTRTGNYGYTF,TGCGCCAGCACCAGGACAGGTAACTATGGCTACACCTTC
NA,16,TRBV13,NA,TRBJ2-1,CASSLSLGGWRNEQFF,TGTGCCAGCAGCCTGAGCCTGGGCGGGTGGAGGAATGAGCAGTTCTTC
NA,15,TRBV7-2,NA,TRBJ1-3,CASSLASGSGNTIYF,TGTGCCAGCAGCTTAGCGTCGGGGTCTGGAAACACCATATATTTT
once,14,TRBV7-9,NA,TRBJ2-1,CASSLAGRGYEQFF,TGTGCCAGCAGCTTAGCCGGTAGGGGGTATGAGCAGTTCTTC
NA,16,TRBV6-2/TRBV6-3,TRBD2,TRBJ2-1,CASSYSMSGGDNEQFF,TGTGCCAGCAGTTACTCGATGTCGGGGGGGGACAATGAGCAGTTCTTC
NA,14,TRBV10-3,NA,TRBJ2-5,CAISERAGEETQYF,TGTGCCATCAGTGAGCGCGCAGGGGAAGAGACCCAGTACTTC
once,11,TRBV30,NA,TRBJ2-3,CAWSPGYTQYF,TGTGCCTGGAGTCCGGGGTATACGCAGTATTTT
NA,15,TRBV5-1,TRBD1,TRBJ1-2,CASSSRQGTNYGYTF,TGCGCCAGCAGCTCCCGACAGGGGACTAACTATGGCTACACCTTC
NA,14,TRBV19,NA,TRBJ1-2,CASSIDIRVNGYTF,TGTGCCAGTAGTATCGACATTCGAGTAAATGGCTACACCTTC
NA,15,TRBV5-6,TRBD1,TRBJ2-7,CASSFLRQGLSEQYF,TGTGCCAGCAGCTTCCTCCGACAGGGGCTAAGCGAGCAGTACTTC
NA,14,TRBV5-5,TRBD2,TRBJ2-7,CASSLIGEGDEQYF,TGTGCCAGCAGCTTGATCGGGGAGGGAGACGAGCAGTACTTC
once,17,TRBV7-8,NA,TRBJ1-2,CASSLVGRTLLTGGYTF,TGTGCCAGCAGCTTAGTGGGGAGGACACTCCTCACGGGGGGCTACACCTTC
NA,12,TRBV6-5,NA,TRBJ1-1,CASRYGSTEAFF,TGTGCCAGCAGGTATGGCTCGACTGAAGCTTTCTTT
NA,16,TRBV4-2,TRBD1,TRBJ1-2,CASSQRAGQGGGGYTF,TGTGCCAGCAGCCAACGAGCCGGACAGGGAGGGGGAGGCTACACCTTC
NA,14,TRBV19,TRBD1,TRBJ2-7,CASSIGTGFYEQYF,TGTGCCAGTAGTATTGGGACAGGATTCTACGAGCAGTACTTC
NA,15,TRBV19,NA,TRBJ1-2,CASSTDTGANYGYTF,TGTGCCAGTAGTACAGACACAGGAGCTAACTATGGCTACACCTTC
NA,13,TRBV3-1/TRBV3-2,TRBD1,TRBJ1-1,CASSQDMGQSAFF,TGTGCCAGCAGCCAAGATATGGGACAGTCAGCTTTCTTT
once,15,TRBV5-1,NA,TRBJ2-3,CASSSAGASTDTQYF,TGCGCCAGCAGCTCTGCGGGGGCAAGCACAGATACGCAGTATTTT
NA,16,TRBV4-2,NA,TRBJ1-6,CASSQGRTTRNSPLHF,TGTGCCAGCAGCCAGGGTAGGACAACCAGGAATTCACCCCTCCACTTT
NA,13,TRBV19,NA,TRBJ1-1,CASSMGENTEAFF,TGTGCCAGTAGTATGGGAGAGAACACTGAAGCTTTCTTT
NA,15,TRBV9,NA,TRBJ1-3,CATSAEGGGINTIYF,TGTGCCACCAGCGCAGAAGGGGGGGGGATTAACACCATATATTTT
NA,16,TRBV2,TRBD2,TRBJ2-3,CASRLGTSPSTDTQYF,TGTGCCAGCAGATTAGGGACTAGCCCAAGCACAGATACGCAGTATTTT
NA,14,TRBV6-6,NA,TRBJ2-1,CASSYSPLYNEQFF,TGTGCCAGCAGTTACTCGCCCCTATACAATGAGCAGTTCTTC
NA,17,TRBV5-6,TRBD1,TRBJ1-1,CASSHRWDSSWGTEAFF,TGTGCCAGCAGCCATCGTTGGGACAGCTCTTGGGGCACTGAAGCTTTCTTT
NA,13,TRBV12-3/TRBV12-4,TRBD1,TRBJ1-2,CASSLGQGVGYTF,TGTGCCAGCAGTTTGGGGCAGGGGGTAGGCTACACCTTC
NA,17,TRBV19,NA,TRBJ1-5,CASSPSHRVSSNQPQHF,TGTGCCAGTAGTCCGTCTCACCGGGTCTCGAGCAATCAGCCCCAGCATTTT
NA,16,TRBV7-6,TRBD1,TRBJ1-3,CASSSSDRSSGNTIYF,TGTGCCAGCAGCTCGTCGGACAGGAGCTCTGGAAACACCATATATTTT
NA,15,TRBV18,TRBD2,TRBJ2-7,CASSPPGAGGLEQYF,TGTGCCAGCTCACCACCGGGGGCGGGGGGGCTCGAGCAGTACTTC
NA,14,TRBV4-3,NA,TRBJ2-7,CASSQDVGAREQYF,TGCGCCAGCAGCCAAGATGTAGGGGCGAGAGAGCAGTACTTC
NA,13,TRBV9,NA,TRBJ1-2,CASSVVTGYGYTF,TGTGCCAGCAGCGTAGTTACAGGCTATGGCTACACCTTC
NA,13,TRBV19,TRBD1,TRBJ1-4,CASSLDRDEKLFF,TGTGCCAGTAGCCTCGACAGGGATGAAAAACTGTTTTTT
NA,16,TRBV4-2,NA,TRBJ1-6,CASSQDWRQGGSPLHF,TGTGCCAGCAGCCAAGATTGGCGGCAGGGAGGATCACCCCTCCACTTT
many,14,TRBV30,NA,TRBJ1-4,CAWSSGTRNEKLFF,TGTGCCTGGAGTTCCGGGACACGTAATGAAAAACTGTTTTTT
NA,13,TRBV3-1/TRBV3-2,NA,TRBJ1-4,CASSPDSNEKLFF,TGTGCCAGCAGCCCAGACTCTAATGAAAAACTGTTTTTT